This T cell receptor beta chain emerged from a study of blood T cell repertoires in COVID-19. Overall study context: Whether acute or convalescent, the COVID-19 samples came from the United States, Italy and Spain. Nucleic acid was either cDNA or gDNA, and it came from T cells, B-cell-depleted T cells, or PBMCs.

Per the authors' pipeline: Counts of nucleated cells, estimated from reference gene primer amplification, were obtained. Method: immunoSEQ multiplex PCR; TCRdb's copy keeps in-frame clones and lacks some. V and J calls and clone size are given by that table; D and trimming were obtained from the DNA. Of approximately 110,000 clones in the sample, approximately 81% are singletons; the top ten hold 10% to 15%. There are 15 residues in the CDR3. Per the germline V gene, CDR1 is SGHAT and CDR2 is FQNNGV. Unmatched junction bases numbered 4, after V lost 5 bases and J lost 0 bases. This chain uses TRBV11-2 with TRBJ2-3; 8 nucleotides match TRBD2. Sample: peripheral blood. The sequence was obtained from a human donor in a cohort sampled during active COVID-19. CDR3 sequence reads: CASSASGRSTDTQYF. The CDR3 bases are TGTGCCAGCAGCGCAAGCGGGAGAAGCACAGATACGCAGTATTTT. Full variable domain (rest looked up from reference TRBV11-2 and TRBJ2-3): EAGVAQSPRYKIIEKRQSVAFWCNPISGHATLYWYQQILGQGPKLLIQFQNNGVVDDSQLPKDRFSAERLKGVDSTLKIQPAKLEDSAVYLCASSASGRSTDTQYFGPGTRLTVL.